This is a list of T cell receptor beta chains from one sample in a study of control samples from healthy donors and cancer patients. The data were produced by immunoSEQ multiplex PCR, yet TCRdb's version contains in-frame clones alone and is incomplete. The profile shows around 19,000 clones, around 80% of them singletons. The material sequenced was PBMCs. The receptors were sampled from a man older than 75 with head and neck cancer. The CDR3 runs from the conserved cysteine through the conserved F or W. A D gene is named only where the DNA matches it firmly. Clone size is given for some rows only: seen once, a few or many times, or a class if the clone is expanded.

- TRBJ2-7 TRBV19 - TGTGCCAGTAGTGTCCAGGGAAACGAGCAGTACTTC CASSVQGNEQYF
TRBD1 TRBJ2-3 TRBV12-5 - TGTGCTAGTGGTTCGACAGGGGGCTTCGATACGCAGTATTTT CASGSTGGFDTQYF
TRBD1 TRBJ2-2 TRBV29-1 - TGCAGCGCCATCGGACAGGGGGCGTCCGGGGAGCTGTTTTTT CSAIGQGASGELFF
- TRBJ1-3 TRBV27 - TGTGCCAGCAGTGCAGGACTCAGCTCTGGAAACACCATATATTTT CASSAGLSSGNTIYF
- TRBJ1-1 TRBV9 - TGTGCCAGCAGCGTAGGGGGAGGAGAGTCTGAAGCTTTCTTT CASSVGGGESEAFF
- TRBJ1-4 TRBV7-8 - TGTGCCAGCAGGCCGTACGCTAATGAAAAACTGTTTTTT CASRPYANEKLFF
TRBD2 TRBJ2-7 TRBV27 - TGTGCCAGCAGTTATCAGGGGACTAGCGGAAATTCCTACGAGCAGTACTTC CASSYQGTSGNSYEQYF
- TRBJ1-3 TRBV5-5 - TGTGCCAGCAGCACCGGAGGTGGAAACACCATATATTTT CASSTGGGNTIYF
- TRBJ1-1 TRBV7-8 - TGTGCCAGCAGCTTAGTGGGGGGCGCAGGATGGACTGAAGCTTTCTTT CASSLVGGAGWTEAFF
TRBD1 TRBJ2-4 TRBV5-1 once TGCGCCAGCAGCGGTGGACAGGGAAACATTCAGTACTTC CASSGGQGNIQYF
- TRBJ2-7 TRBV12-3/TRBV12-4 - TGTGCCAGCAGTCGGGGTGCTGGATACGAGCAGTACTTC CASSRGAGYEQYF
TRBD1 TRBJ2-7 TRBV10-1 - TGCGCCAGCAGTGAAGGGACAGGGGCGTCCTACGAGCAGTACTTC CASSEGTGASYEQYF
- TRBJ1-1 TRBV7-9 - TGTGCCAGCAGCCCCCGGGGGGCTATGAACACTGAAGCTTTCTTT CASSPRGAMNTEAFF
TRBD2 TRBJ2-7 TRBV5-4 - TGTGCCAGCAGCCCGCAGACTAGCGGACCCTACGAGCAGTACTTC CASSPQTSGPYEQYF
- TRBJ2-7 TRBV29-1 - TGCAGCGTCAAGGGGGGGGATTCCTACGAGCAGTACTTC CSVKGGDSYEQYF
TRBD1 TRBJ2-5 TRBV6-2/TRBV6-3 - TGTGCCAGCAGTTACACGACAGGGCAAGAGACCCAGTACTTC CASSYTTGQETQYF
- TRBJ1-1 TRBV10-3 - TGTGCCATCAGTGAGTCGGCAATCTCAAGGGGGACTGAAGCTTTCTTT CAISESAISRGTEAFF
TRBD2 TRBJ2-7 TRBV27 - TGTGCCAGCAGTTCCGGACTAGCCCGGAGCTCCTACGAGCAGTACTTC CASSSGLARSSYEQYF
- TRBJ2-7 TRBV25-1 - TGTGCCAGCAGTCCCGAGGGCTACGAGCAGTACTTC CASSPEGYEQYF
TRBD1 TRBJ1-3 TRBV19 - TGTGCCAGTAGTACCAAAGTGACAGGGGGCTCTGGAAACACCATATATTTT CASSTKVTGGSGNTIYF
TRBD2 TRBJ2-1 TRBV6-6 - TGTGCCAGCAGTCCTAGCGGGGGGGCTTACAATGAGCAGTTCTTC CASSPSGGAYNEQFF
- TRBJ2-1 TRBV2 - TGTGCCAGCAGTACACTCAGCTCCTACAATGAGCAGTTCTTC CASSTLSSYNEQFF
TRBD1 TRBJ2-3 TRBV2 - TGTGCCAGCAGCAGTACCAGGGACAGCTTTAGCACAGATACGCAGTATTTT CASSSTRDSFSTDTQYF
- TRBJ1-3 TRBV19 - TGTGCCAGTAGTATCCAGGGCCATTACTCTGGAAACACCATATATTTT CASSIQGHYSGNTIYF
- TRBJ1-1 TRBV11-3 - TGTGCCAGCAGCTTCCAAATGAACACTGAAGCTTTCTTT CASSFQMNTEAFF
- TRBJ2-5 TRBV15 - TGTGCCACCAGCAGAGATCTGGAGGGGGAGACCCAGTACTTC CATSRDLEGETQYF
- TRBJ2-2 TRBV9 - TGTGCCAGCAGCTTGAACACCGGGGAGCTGTTTTTT CASSLNTGELFF
- TRBJ2-3 TRBV5-6 - TGTGCCAGCACCCTGGCGACAGATACGCAGTATTTT CASTLATDTQYF
- TRBJ2-5 TRBV28 - TGTGCCAGCAGTCCCCTTAGGGGGAACCAAGAGACCCAGTACTTC CASSPLRGNQETQYF
- TRBJ2-3 TRBV29-1 - TGCAGCGTTCTGTCGACGAGCACAGATACGCAGTATTTT CSVLSTSTDTQYF
TRBD1 TRBJ2-2 TRBV5-8 - TGTGCCAGCAGCTCGAATCCCAGGACAGGGATCGGGGAGCTGTTTTTT CASSSNPRTGIGELFF
- TRBJ1-1 TRBV9 - TGTGCCAGCAGCGTAGGTCGGACAGACTGGAACACTGAAGCTTTCTTT CASSVGRTDWNTEAFF
- TRBJ1-4 TRBV2 - TGTGCCAGCAGTGAAGTCTGGGGATCTAATGAAAAACTGTTTTTT CASSEVWGSNEKLFF
- TRBJ2-2 TRBV5-1 - TGCGCCAGCAGCTTGGACGCAACCGGGGAGCTGTTTTTT CASSLDATGELFF
- TRBJ1-2 TRBV20-1 - TGCAGTGCGACCAGAGAAAATGGCTACACCTTC CSATRENGYTF
- TRBJ1-6 TRBV5-8 once TGTGCCAGCAGCTTAGCCGGGGTAGATTCACCCCTCCACTTT CASSLAGVDSPLHF
- TRBJ2-3 TRBV6-1 few TGTGCCAGCAGTGAAGCGCGGCTAGTGGCAGATACGCAGTATTTT CASSEARLVADTQYF
- TRBJ1-3 TRBV9 few TGTGCCAGCAGCGCGGGACCTACCACTGCTGGAAACACCATATATTTT CASSAGPTTAGNTIYF
- TRBJ2-2 TRBV24-1 - TGTGCCACCAGTGATGGGAGGGGGTTTGCGAACACCGGGGAGCTGTTTTTT CATSDGRGFANTGELFF